This note documents a single T cell receptor (beta chain) sequence. Its antigen remains unidentified. Looked up from germline, CDR1 is KGHSH and CDR2 is LQKENI. V dropped 3 bases and J dropped 0; count of bases not matched to a gene: 8. This CDR3 contains 17 residues. This entry comes from a study of T cell repertoires in ileal Crohn's disease. For the study at large: Surgery for a complication: stricturing in 61%, penetrating in about 39%. Study conclusions and caveats: Clonality above 26.8% at surgery always came with endoscopic recurrence.

Assay: immunoSEQ multiplex PCR; the TCRdb copy retains only in-frame clones and omits some. Of about 17,000 clones listed, approximately 60% are singletons. Sequenced material: ileal tissue. The source of this sequence is an adult with Crohn's disease. The V gene is TRBV18, the J gene TRBJ1-1, with 9 nucleotides matching TRBD1. CDR3 sequence reads: CASSPQDRGLMNTEAFF. The DNA of the CDR3 is TGTGCCAGCTCACCCCAGGACAGGGGTCTCATGAACACTGAAGCTTTCTTT. Looking up the rest from reference TRBV18 and TRBJ1-1 gives the full variable domain: NAGVMQNPRHLVRRRGQEARLRCSPMKGHSHVYWYRQLPEEGLKFMVYLQKENIIDESGMPKERFSAEFPKEGPSILRIQQVVRGDSAAYFCASSPQDRGLMNTEAFFGQGTRLTVV.